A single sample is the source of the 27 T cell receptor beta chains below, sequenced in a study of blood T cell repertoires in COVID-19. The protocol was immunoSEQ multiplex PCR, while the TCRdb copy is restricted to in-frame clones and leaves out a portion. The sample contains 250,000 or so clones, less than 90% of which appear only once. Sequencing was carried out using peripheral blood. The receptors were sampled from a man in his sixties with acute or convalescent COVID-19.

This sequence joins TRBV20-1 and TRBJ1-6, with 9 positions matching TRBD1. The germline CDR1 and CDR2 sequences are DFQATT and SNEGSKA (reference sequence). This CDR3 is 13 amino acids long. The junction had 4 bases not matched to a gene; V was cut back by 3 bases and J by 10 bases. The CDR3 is CSASRDRVSPLHF. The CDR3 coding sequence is TGCAGTGCTAGTCGGGACAGGGTATCACCCCTCCACTTT.

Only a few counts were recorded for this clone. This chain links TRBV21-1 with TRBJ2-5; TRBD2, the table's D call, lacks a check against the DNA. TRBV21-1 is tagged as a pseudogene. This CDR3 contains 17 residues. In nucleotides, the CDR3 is TGTGCCAGCAGCAAAGGAATGACACCGGGGAGTCAAGAGACCCAGTACTTC. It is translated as CASSKGMTPGSQETQYF.

The CDR3 bases are TGTGCCAGCAGTAAAGGGTTAACTAGCCCCCCGCAGTATTTT. Encoded protein: CASSKGLTSPPQYF. The J gene is TRBJ2-3, the V gene TRBV28; a weak D match, TRBD2 (6 bases). This CDR3 has 14 amino acids. Germline V gives CDR1 MDHEN, CDR2 SYDVKM. V dropped 5 bases and J dropped 10 bases, with 19 bases sitting between them.

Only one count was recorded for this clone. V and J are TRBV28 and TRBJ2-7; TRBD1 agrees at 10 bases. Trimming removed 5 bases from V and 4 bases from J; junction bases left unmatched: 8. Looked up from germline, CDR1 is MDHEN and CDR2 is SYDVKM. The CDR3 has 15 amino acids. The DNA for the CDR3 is TGTGCCAGCAGTGCCCGGGACAGGGGAGGGTACGAGCAGTACTTC. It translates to CASSARDRGGYEQYF.

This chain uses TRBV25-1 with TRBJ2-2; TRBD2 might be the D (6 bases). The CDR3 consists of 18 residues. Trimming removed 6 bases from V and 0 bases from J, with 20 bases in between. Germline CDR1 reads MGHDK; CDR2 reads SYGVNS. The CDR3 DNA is TGTGCCAGCAGGGCCTCCCTGGGACTCGTGACGAACACCGGGGAGCTGTTTTTT. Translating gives CASRASLGLVTNTGELFF.

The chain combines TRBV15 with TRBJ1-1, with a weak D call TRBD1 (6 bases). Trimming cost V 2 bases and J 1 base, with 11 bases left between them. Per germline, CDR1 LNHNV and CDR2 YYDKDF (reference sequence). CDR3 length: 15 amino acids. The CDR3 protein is CATSRNREWNTEAFF. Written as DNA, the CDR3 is TGTGCCACCAGCAGAAACAGGGAATGGAACACTGAAGCTTTCTTT.

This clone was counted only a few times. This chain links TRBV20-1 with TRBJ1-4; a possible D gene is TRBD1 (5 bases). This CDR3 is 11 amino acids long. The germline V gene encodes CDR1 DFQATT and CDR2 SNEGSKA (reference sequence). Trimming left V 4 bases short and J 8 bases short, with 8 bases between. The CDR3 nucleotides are TGCAGTGCTAAGGGGCACGAAAAACTGTTTTTT. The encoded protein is CSAKGHEKLFF.

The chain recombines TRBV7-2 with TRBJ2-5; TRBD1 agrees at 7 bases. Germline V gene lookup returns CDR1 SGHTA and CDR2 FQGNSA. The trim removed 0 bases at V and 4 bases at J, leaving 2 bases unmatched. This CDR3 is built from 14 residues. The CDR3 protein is CASSLAGGVETQYF. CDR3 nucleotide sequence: TGTGCCAGCAGCTTAGCAGGGGGCGTAGAGACCCAGTACTTC.

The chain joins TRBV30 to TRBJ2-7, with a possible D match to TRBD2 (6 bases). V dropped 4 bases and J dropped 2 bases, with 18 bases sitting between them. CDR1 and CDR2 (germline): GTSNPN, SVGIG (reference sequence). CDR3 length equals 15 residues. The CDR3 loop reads CAWTPKGGVPYEQYF. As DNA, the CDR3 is TGTGCCTGGACCCCTAAGGGAGGCGTGCCCTACGAGCAGTACTTC.

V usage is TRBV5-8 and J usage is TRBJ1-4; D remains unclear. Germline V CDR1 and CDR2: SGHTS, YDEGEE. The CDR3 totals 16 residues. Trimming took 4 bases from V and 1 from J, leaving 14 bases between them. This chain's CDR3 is CASSPRGRVTNEKLFF. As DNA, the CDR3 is TGTGCCAGCAGCCCGCGGGGAAGGGTAACTAATGAAAAACTGTTTTTT.

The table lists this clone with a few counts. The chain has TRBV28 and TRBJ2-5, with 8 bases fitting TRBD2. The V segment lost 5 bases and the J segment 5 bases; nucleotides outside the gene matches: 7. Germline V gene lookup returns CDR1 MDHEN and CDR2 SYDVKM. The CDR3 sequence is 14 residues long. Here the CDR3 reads CASSRRTSSETQYF. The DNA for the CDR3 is TGTGCCAGCAGTCGAAGGACTAGCAGCGAGACCCAGTACTTC.

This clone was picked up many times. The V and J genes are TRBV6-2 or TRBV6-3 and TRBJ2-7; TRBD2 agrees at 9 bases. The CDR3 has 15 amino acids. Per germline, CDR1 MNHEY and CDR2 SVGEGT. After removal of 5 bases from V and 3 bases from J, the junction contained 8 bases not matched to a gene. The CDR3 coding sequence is TGTGCCAGCAGTGCCTTTAGCGGGAGCATCTACGAGCAGTACTTC. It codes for CASSAFSGSIYEQYF.

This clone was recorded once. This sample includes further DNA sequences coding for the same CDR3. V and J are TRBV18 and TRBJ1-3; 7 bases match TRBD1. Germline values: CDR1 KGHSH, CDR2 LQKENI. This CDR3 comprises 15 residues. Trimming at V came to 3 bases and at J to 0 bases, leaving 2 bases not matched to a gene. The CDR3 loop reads CASSPGQSSGNTIYF. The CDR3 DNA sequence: TGTGCCAGCTCACCGGGACAGAGCTCTGGAAACACCATATATTTT.

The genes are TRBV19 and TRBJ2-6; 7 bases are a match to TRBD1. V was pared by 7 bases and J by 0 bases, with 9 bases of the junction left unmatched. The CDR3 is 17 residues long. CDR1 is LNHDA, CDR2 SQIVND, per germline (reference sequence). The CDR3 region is CASNGVGQSSGANVLTF. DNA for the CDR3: TGTGCCAGTAACGGTGTGGGACAGAGCTCTGGGGCCAACGTCCTGACTTTC.

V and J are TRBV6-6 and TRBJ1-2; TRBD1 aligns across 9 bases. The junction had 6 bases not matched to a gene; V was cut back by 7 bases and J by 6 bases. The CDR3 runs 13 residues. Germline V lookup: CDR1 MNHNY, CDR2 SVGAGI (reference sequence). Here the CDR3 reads CASNRQGVDGYTF. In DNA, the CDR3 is TGTGCCAGCAACCGACAGGGGGTAGATGGCTACACCTTC.

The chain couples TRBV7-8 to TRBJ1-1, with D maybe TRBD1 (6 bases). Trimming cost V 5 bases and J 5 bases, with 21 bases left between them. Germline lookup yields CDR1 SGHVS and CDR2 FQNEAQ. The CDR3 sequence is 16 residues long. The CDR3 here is CASSHGDTLFGTEAFF. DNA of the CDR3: TGTGCCAGCAGCCACGGGGACACACTATTCGGAACTGAAGCTTTCTTT.

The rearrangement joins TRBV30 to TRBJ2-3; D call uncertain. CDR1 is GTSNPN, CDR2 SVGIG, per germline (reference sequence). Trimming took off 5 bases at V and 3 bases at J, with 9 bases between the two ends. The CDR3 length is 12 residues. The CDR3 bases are TGTGCCTGGGGCCCAGGTACAGATACGCAGTATTTT. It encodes CAWGPGTDTQYF.

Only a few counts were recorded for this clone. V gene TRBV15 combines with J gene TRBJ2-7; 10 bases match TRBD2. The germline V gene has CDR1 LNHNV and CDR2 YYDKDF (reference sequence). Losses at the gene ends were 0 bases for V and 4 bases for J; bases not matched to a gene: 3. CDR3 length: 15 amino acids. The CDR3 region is CATSRDQLAGYEQYF. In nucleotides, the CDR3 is TGTGCCACCAGCAGAGATCAACTAGCGGGATACGAGCAGTACTTC.

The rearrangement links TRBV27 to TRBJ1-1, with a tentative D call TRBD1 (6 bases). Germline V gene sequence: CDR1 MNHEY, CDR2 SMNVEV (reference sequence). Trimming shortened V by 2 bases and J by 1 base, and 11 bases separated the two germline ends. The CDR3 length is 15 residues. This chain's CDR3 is CASSLAGARNTEAFF. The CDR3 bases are TGTGCCAGCAGTTTAGCAGGGGCAAGGAACACTGAAGCTTTCTTT.

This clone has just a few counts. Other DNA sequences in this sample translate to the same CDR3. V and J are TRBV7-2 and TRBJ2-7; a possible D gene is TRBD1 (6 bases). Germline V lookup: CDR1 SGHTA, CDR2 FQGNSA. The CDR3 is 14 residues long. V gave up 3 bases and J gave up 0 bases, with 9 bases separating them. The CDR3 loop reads CASSFQGYSYEQYF. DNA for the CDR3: TGTGCCAGCAGCTTCCAGGGGTACTCCTACGAGCAGTACTTC. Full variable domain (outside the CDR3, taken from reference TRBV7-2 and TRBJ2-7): GAGVSQSPSNKVTEKGKDVELRCDPISGHTALYWYRQSLGQGLEFLIYFQGNSAPDKSGLPSDRFSAERTGGSVSTLTIQRTQQEDSAVYLCASSFQGYSYEQYFGPGTRLTVT.

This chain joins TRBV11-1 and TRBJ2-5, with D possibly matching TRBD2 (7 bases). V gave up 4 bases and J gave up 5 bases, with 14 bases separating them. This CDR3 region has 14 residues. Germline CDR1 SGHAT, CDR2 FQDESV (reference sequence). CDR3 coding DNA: TGTGCCAGCAGCTCCGGAGGGGGGGAGGAGACCCAGTACTTC. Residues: CASSSGGGEETQYF.

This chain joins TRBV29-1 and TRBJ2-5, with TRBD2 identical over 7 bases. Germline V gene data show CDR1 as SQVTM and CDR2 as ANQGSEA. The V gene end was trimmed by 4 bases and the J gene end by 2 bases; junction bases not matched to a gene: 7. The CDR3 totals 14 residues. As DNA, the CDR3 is TGCAGCGTTGCCGTGGGAGGGCGGCAAGAGACCCAGTACTTC. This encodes CSVAVGGRQETQYF.

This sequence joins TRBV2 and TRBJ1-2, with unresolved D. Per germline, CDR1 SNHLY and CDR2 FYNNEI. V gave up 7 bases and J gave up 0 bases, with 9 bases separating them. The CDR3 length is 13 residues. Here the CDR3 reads CASTLDSNYGYTF. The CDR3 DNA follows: TGTGCCAGCACCCTCGACTCTAACTATGGCTACACCTTC.

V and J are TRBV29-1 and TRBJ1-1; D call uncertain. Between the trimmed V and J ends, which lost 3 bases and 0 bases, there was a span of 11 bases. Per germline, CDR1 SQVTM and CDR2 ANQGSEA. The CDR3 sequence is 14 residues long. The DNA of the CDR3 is TGCAGCGTTGATTCGAGAACAGTGAACACTGAAGCTTTCTTT. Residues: CSVDSRTVNTEAFF.

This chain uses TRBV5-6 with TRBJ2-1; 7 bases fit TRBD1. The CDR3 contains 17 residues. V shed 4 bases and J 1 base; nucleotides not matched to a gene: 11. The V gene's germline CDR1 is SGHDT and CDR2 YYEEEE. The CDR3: CASSLGTGTVSYNEQFF. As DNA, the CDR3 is TGTGCCAGCAGCCTGGGGACCGGGACAGTATCCTACAATGAGCAGTTCTTC. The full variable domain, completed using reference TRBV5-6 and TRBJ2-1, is DAGVTQSPTHLIKTRGQQVTLRCSPKSGHDTVSWYQQALGQGPQFIFQYYEEEERQRGNFPDRFSGHQFPNYSSELNVNALLLGDSALYLCASSLGTGTVSYNEQFFGPGTRLTVL.

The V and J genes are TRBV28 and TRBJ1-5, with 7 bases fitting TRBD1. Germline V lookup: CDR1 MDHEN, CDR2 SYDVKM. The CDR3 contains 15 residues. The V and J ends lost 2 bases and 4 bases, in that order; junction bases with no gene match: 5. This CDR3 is CASSLGTAENQPQHF. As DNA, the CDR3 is TGTGCCAGCAGTTTAGGGACAGCCGAGAATCAGCCCCAGCATTTT.

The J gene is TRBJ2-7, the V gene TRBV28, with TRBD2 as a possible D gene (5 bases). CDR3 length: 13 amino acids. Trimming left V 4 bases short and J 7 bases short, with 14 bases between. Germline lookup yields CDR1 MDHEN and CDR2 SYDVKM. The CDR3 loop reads CASSYEGIGEQYF. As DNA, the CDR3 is TGTGCCAGCAGTTATGAGGGAATAGGGGAGCAGTACTTC. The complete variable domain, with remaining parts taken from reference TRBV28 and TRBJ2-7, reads DVKVTQSSRYLVKRTGEKVFLECVQDMDHENMFWYRQDPGLGLRLIYFSYDVKMKEKGDIPEGYSVSREKKERFSLILESASTNQTSMYLCASSYEGIGEQYFGPGTRLTVT.